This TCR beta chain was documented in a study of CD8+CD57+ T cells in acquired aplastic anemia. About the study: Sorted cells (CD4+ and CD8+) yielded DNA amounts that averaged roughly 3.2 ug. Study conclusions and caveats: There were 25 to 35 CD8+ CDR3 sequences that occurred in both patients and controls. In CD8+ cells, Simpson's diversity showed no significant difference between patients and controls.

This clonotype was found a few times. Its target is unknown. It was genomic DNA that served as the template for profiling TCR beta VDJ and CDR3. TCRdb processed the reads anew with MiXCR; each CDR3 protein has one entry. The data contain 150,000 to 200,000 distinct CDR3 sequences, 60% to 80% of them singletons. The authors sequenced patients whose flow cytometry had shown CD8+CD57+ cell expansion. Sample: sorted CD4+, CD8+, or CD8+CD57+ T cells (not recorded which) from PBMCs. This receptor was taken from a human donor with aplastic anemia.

This chain's CDR3 is CASSGTSGGTDTQFF. CDR3 DNA: TGTGCCAGCAGTGGGACTAGCGGGGGTACGGATACGCAGTTCTTC. This chain joins TRBV6-1 and TRBJ2-1; 13 nucleotides align to TRBD2. After removal of 4 bases from V and 12 bases from J, the junction contained 9 bases not matched to a gene. The germline V gene encodes CDR1 MNHNS and CDR2 SASEGT. The CDR3 length is 15 residues.